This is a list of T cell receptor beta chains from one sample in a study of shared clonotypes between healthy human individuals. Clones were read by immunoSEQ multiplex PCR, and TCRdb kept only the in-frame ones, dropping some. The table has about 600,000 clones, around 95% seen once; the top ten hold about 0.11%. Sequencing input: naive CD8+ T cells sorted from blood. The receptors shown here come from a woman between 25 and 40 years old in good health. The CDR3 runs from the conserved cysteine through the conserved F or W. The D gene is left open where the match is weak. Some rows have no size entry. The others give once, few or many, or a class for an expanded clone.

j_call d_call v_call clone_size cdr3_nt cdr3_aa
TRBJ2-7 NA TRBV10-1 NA TGCGCCAGCAGTGAGCTGGGGGTAGGTGAGCAGTACTTC CASSELGVGEQYF
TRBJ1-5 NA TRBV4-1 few TGCGCCAGCAGCCAAGGGTCCCATAGCAATCAGCCCCAGCATTTT CASSQGSHSNQPQHF
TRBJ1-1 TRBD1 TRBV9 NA TGTGCCAGCAGCGCGGGACAGCAGATCACTGAAGCTTTCTTT CASSAGQQITEAFF
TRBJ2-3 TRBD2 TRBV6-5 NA TGTGCCAGCAGTTCACCGACTAGCGGGGGGTATACGCAGTATTTT CASSSPTSGGYTQYF
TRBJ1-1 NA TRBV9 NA TGTGCCAGCAGCGTAGAAGGCACTGAAGCTTTCTTT CASSVEGTEAFF
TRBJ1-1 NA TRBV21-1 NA TGTGCCAGCAGCAAAATGGAAATCCGGACGGAAATGAACACTGAAGCTTTCTTT CASSKMEIRTEMNTEAFF
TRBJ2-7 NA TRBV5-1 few TGCGCCAGCAGCTTAGGCTACGAGCAGTACTTC CASSLGYEQYF
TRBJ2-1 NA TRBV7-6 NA TGTGCCAGCAGCTTATCCTGGGACAATGAGCAGTTCTTC CASSLSWDNEQFF
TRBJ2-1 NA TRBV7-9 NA TGTGCCAGCAGCCCGGAAACGGCCTCATACAATGAGCAGTTCTTC CASSPETASYNEQFF
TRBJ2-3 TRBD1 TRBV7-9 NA TGTGCCAGCAGCTGGACAGGGGTGGATACGCAGTATTTT CASSWTGVDTQYF
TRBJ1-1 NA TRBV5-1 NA TGCGCCAGCAGCTTGGGAGGGAACACTGAAGCTTTCTTT CASSLGGNTEAFF
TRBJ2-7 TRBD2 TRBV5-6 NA TGTGCCAGCAGCTTGGGACTAGCGGAAGGGACTACGGAGCAGTACTTC CASSLGLAEGTTEQYF
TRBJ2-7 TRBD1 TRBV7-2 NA TGTGCCAGCAGCTTAGCGGTGACAGGGGTTCTCGAGCAGTACTTC CASSLAVTGVLEQYF
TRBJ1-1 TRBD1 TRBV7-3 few TGTGCCAGCAGTTCTGGACAGGGATATGAAGCTTTCTTT CASSSGQGYEAFF
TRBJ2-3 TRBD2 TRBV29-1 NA TGCAGCGTTGAATGGGGACGGTCGGTAGCGGGAGGGCCGGGAGATACGCAGTATTTT CSVEWGRSVAGGPGDTQYF